This T cell receptor (beta chain) was retrieved from a study of tumor-infiltrating lymphocytes in primary liver carcinoma. Turning to the study itself: The number of productive TCRbeta reads per sample ranged from roughly 3.65 to 7.5 million and was similar across tissue types. Regarding the study as a whole: Tumor region pairs overlapped more than did tumor-adjacent and tumor-blood pairs.

The blood RNA (from unsorted whole blood) was obtained, and germline DNA was also extracted. A note on this clonotype: Its antigen is not identified. A much larger clonotype is one base distant, so this may be a read error.

From approximately 490 ng total RNA, TCR beta cDNA was generated with a primer in the constant region. Construction of TCR beta libraries relied on three successive nested multiplex PCR rounds employing slightly modified ARM-PCR. TCRdb redid the calling of the multiplex PCR reads with MiXCR, one entry per CDR3 protein. The sample records about 320,000 distinct CDR3 sequences, 50% to 75% being singletons. Sequencing was carried out using peripheral blood. The TCR originated in a woman between 25 and 40 years old with primary liver carcinoma and hepatitis B virus infection.

This CDR3 is CASSLGPRIEAFF. The CDR3 DNA follows: TGTGCCAGCAGTTTAGGGCCACGTATTGAAGCTTTCTTT. This sequence joins TRBV12-3 or TRBV12-4 and TRBJ1-1, with D unresolved. The CDR3 runs to 13 residues. V dropped 1 base and J dropped 7 bases, with 10 bases sitting between them.